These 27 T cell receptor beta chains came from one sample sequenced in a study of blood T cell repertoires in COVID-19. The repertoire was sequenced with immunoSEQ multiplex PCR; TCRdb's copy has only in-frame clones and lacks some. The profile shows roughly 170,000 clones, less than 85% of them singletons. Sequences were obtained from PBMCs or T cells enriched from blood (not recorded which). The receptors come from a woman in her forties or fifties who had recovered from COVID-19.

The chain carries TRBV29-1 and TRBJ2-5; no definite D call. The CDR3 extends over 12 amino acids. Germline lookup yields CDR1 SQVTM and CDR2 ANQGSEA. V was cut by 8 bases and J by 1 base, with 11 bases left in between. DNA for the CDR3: TGCAGCTCGCGCGGCGGCCAAGAGACCCAGTACTTC. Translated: CSSRGGQETQYF.

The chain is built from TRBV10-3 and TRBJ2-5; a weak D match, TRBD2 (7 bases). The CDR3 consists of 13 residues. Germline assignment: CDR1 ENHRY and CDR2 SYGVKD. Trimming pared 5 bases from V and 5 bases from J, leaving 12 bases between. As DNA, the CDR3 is TGTGCCATCAGTTCGGGGGGCTTCGAGACCCAGTACTTC. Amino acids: CAISSGGFETQYF.

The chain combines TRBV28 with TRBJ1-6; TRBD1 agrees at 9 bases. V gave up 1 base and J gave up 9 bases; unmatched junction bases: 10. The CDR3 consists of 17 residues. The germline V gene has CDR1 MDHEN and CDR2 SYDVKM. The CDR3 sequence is CASSLSGLTGGVSPLHF. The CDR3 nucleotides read TGTGCCAGCAGTTTATCGGGCTTGACAGGGGGTGTTTCACCCCTCCACTTT.

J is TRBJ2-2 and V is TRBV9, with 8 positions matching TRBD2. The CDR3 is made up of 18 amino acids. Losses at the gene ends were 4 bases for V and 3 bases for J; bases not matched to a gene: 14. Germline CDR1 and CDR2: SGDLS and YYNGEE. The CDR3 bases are TGTGCCAGCAGCCTTTTAGCGGGACCCCCTGGGGACACCGGGGAGCTGTTTTTT. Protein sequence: CASSLLAGPPGDTGELFF.

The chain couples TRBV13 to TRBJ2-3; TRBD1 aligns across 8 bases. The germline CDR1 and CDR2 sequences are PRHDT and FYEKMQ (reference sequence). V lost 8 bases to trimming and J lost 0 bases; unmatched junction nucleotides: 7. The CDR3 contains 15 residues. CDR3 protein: CASAQTGASTDTQYF. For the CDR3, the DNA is TGTGCCAGCGCCCAGACAGGGGCCAGCACAGATACGCAGTATTTT.

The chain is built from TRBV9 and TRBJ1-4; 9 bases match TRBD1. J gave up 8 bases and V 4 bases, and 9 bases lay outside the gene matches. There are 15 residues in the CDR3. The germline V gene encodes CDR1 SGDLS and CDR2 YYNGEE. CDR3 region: CASSLAGTGFEKLFF. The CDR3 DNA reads TGTGCCAGCAGCTTAGCGGGGACAGGGTTCGAAAAACTGTTTTTT.

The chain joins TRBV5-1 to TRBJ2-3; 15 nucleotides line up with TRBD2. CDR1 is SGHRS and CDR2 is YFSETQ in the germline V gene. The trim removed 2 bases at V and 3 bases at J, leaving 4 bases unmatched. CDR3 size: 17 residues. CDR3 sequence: CASSLGTSGGRTDTQYF. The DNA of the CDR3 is TGCGCCAGCAGCTTAGGGACTAGCGGGGGGAGGACAGATACGCAGTATTTT.

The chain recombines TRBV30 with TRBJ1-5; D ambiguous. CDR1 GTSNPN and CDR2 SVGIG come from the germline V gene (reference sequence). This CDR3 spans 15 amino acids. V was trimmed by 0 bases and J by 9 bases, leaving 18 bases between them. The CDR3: CAWSVGGATPGPQHF. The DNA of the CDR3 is TGTGCCTGGAGTGTCGGTGGCGCTACCCCAGGGCCCCAGCATTTT.

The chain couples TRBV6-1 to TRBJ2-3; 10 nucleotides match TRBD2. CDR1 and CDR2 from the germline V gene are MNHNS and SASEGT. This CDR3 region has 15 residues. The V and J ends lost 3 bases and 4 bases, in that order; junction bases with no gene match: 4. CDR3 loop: CASSEVAGGADTQYF. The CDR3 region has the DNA TGTGCCAGCAGTGAGGTAGCGGGAGGAGCAGATACGCAGTATTTT.

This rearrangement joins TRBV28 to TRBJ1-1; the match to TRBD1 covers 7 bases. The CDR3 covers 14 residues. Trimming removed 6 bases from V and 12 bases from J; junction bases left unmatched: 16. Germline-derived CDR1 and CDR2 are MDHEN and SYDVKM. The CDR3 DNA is TGTGCCAGCAGGGACCGACAGGGTAAGATTGGTACTTTCTTT. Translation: CASRDRQGKIGTFF.

In DNA, the CDR3 is TGTGCCAGCAGTCCTAGCGGGGGAGACCAAGAGACCCAGTACTTC. It specifies CASSPSGGDQETQYF. This chain uses TRBV4-2 with TRBJ2-5, with 10 bases identical to TRBD2. The CDR3 sequence is 15 residues long. V shed 6 bases, J shed 0 bases, and the junction held 4 bases outside the gene matches. CDR1 is LGHNA and CDR2 is YNFKEQ in the germline V gene.

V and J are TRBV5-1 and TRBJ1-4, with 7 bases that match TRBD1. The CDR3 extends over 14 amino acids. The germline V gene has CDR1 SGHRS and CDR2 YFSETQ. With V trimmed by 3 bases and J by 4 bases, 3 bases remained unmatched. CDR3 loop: CASSSGQINEKLFF. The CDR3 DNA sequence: TGCGCCAGCAGCTCGGGACAGATTAATGAAAAACTGTTTTTT.

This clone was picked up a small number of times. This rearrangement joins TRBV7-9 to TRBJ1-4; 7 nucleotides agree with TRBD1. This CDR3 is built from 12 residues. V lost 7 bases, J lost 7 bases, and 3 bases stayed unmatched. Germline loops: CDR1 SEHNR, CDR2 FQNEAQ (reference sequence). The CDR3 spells CASTRQGEKLFF. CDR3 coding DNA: TGTGCCAGCACACGACAGGGTGAAAAACTGTTTTTT. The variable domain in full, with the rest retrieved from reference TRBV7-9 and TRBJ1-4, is DTGVSQNPRHKITKRGQNVTFRCDPISEHNRLYWYRQTLGQGPEFLTYFQNEAQLEKSRLLSDRFSAERPKGSFSTLEIQRTEQGDSAMYLCASTRQGEKLFFGSGTQLSVL.

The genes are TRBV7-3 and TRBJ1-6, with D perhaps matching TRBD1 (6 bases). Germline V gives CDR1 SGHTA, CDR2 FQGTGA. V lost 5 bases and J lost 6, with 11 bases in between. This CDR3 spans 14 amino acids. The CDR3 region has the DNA TGTGCCAGCAGCCTTGGACAGATTAATTCACCCCTCCACTTT. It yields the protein CASSLGQINSPLHF. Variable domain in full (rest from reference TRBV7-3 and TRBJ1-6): GAGVSQTPSNKVTEKGKYVELRCDPISGHTALYWYRQSLGQGPEFLIYFQGTGAADDSGLPNDRFFAVRPEGSVSTLKIQRTERGDSAVYLCASSLGQINSPLHFGNGTRLTVT.

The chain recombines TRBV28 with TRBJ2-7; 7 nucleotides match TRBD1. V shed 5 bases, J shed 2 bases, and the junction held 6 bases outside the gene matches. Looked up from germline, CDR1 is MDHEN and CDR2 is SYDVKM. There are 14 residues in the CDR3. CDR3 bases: TGTGCCAGCAGTCCCTCGACAGGGACCTACGAGCAGTACGTC. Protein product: CASSPSTGTYEQYV.

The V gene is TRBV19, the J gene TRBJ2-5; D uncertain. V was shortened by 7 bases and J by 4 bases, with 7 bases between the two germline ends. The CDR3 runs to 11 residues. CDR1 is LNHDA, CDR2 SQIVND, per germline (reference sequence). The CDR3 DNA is TGTGCCAGTAAGCAGGCAGAGACCCAGTACTTC. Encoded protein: CASKQAETQYF.

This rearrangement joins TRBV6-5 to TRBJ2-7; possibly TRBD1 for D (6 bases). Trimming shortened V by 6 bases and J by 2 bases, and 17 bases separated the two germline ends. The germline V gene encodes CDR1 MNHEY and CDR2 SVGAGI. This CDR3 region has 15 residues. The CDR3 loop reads CASRPTGTGPYEQYV. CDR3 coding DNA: TGTGCCAGCAGGCCCACAGGGACCGGCCCCTACGAGCAGTACGTC.

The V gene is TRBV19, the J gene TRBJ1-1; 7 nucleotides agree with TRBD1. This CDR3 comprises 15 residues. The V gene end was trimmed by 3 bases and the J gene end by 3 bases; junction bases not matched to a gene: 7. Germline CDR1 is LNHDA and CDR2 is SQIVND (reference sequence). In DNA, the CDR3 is TGTGCCAGTAGTATCTTGGGGGGACAGTACACTGAAGCTTTCTTT. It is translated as CASSILGGQYTEAFF.

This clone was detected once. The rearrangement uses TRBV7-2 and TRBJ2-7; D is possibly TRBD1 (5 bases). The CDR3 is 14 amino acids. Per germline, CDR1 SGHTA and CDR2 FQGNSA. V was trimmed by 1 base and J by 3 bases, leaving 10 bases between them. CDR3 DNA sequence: TGTGCCAGCAGCTTAGGGGGTCAGGGCTACGAGCAGTACGTC. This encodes CASSLGGQGYEQYV.

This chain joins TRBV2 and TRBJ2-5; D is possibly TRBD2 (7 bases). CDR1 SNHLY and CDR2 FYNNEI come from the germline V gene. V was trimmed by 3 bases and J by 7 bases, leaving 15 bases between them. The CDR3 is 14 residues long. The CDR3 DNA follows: TGTGCCAGCAGTGATAACACAAGGGGGGGGACCCAGTACTTC. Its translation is CASSDNTRGGTQYF.

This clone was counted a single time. This CDR3 is CASSPGGTSGINEQFF. The CDR3 bases are TGTGCCAGCTCGCCCGGGGGGACTAGCGGGATCAATGAGCAGTTCTTC. This rearrangement joins TRBV18 to TRBJ2-1; 13 positions match TRBD2. In germline, CDR1 is KGHSH, CDR2 LQKENI. This CDR3 is built from 16 residues. V lost 6 bases and J lost 6; bases outside the gene matches: 8. Looking up the rest from reference TRBV18 and TRBJ2-1 gives the full variable domain: NAGVMQNPRHLVRRRGQEARLRCSPMKGHSHVYWYRQLPEEGLKFMVYLQKENIIDESGMPKERFSAEFPKEGPSILRIQQVVRGDSAAYFCASSPGGTSGINEQFFGPGTRLTVL.

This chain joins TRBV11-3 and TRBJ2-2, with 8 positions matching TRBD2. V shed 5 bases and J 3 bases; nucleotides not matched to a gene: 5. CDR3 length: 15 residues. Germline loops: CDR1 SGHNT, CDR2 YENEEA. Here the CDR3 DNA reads TGTGCCAGCAGCCTGGGCGGGAGGCACACCGGGGAGCTGTTTTTT. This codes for CASSLGGRHTGELFF. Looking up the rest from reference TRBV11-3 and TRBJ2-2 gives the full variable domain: EAGVVQSPRYKIIEKKQPVAFWCNPISGHNTLYWYLQNLGQGPELLIRYENEEAVDDSQLPKDRFSAERLKGVDSTLKIQPAELGDSAVYLCASSLGGRHTGELFFGEGSRLTVL.

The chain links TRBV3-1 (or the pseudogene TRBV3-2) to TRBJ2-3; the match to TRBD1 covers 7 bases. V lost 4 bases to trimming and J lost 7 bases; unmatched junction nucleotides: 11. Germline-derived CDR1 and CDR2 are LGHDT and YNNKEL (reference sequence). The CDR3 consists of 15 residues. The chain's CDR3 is CASSPGTVFLNTQYF. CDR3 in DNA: TGTGCCAGCAGCCCCGGGACAGTGTTCCTTAATACGCAGTATTTT.

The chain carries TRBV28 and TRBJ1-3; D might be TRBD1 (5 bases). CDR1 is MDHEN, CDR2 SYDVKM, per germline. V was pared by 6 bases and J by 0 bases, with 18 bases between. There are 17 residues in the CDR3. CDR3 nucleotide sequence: TGTGCCAGCAGGATGATGGACAAAACCTTCTCTGGAAACACCATATATTTT. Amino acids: CASRMMDKTFSGNTIYF.

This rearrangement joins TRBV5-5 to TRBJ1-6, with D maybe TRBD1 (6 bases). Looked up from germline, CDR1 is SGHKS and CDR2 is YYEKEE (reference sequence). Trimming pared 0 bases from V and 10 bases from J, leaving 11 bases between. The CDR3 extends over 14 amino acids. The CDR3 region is CASSLDPGESPLHF. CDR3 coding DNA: TGTGCCAGCAGCTTGGACCCAGGGGAATCACCCCTCCACTTT. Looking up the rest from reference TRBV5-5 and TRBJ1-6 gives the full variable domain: DAGVTQSPTHLIKTRGQQVTLRCSPISGHKSVSWYQQVLGQGPQFIFQYYEKEERGRGNFPDRFSARQFPNYSSELNVNALLLGDSALYLCASSLDPGESPLHFGNGTRLTVT.

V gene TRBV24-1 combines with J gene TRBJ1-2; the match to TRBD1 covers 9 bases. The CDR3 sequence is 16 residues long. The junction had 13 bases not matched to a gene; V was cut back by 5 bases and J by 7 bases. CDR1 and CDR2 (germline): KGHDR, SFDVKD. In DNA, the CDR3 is TGTGCCACCAGTGCCCCCACCGGGACAGGGCGCGTTGGCTACACCTTC. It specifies CATSAPTGTGRVGYTF.

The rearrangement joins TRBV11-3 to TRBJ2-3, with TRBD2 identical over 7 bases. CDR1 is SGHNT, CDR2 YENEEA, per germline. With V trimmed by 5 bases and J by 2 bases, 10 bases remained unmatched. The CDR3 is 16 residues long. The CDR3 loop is CASSRGIAGLTDTQYF. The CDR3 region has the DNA TGTGCCAGCAGCCGGGGAATAGCGGGCCTCACAGATACGCAGTATTTT. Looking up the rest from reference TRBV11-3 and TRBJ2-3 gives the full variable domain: EAGVVQSPRYKIIEKKQPVAFWCNPISGHNTLYWYLQNLGQGPELLIRYENEEAVDDSQLPKDRFSAERLKGVDSTLKIQPAELGDSAVYLCASSRGIAGLTDTQYFGPGTRLTVL.